Below, one T cell receptor beta chain is given with its context. Which antigen it targets is not known. Base-call qualities are not available, and no considerably larger clone is one nucleotide away. The data belong to a study of OX40 agonist ivuxolimab in advanced cancers. About the study as a whole: Ivuxolimab was an agonistic, fully human IgG2 monoclonal antibody directed against OX40 (CD134), a costimulatory receptor. Intravenous ivuxolimab was administered to patients every 2 weeks at six dose levels: 0.01, 0.1, 0.3, 1.5, 3 and 10 mg/kg. Of the 50 to 55 dose-escalation patients, hepatocellular carcinoma was present in 19, melanoma in roughly 15, renal cell carcinoma in 9 and head and neck cancer in 9. In the dose-escalation cohort, roughly 80% of patients were male, and the mean age was roughly 60 years, with a range of about 23 to 85. Prior anti-PD-1, anti-PD-L1 or anti-CTLA-4 therapy was permitted, and checkpoint inhibitors had been received by 40% to 50% of dose-escalation patients. Three dose-escalation patients achieved partial responses, one with hepatocellular carcinoma and two with cutaneous melanoma. Peripheral TCRbeta sequencing aimed to test whether ivuxolimab altered TCR sequence diversity and caused clonal T-cell expansion. The monotherapy dose-escalation portion (N = 52 patients) of the phase I ivuxolimab trial is reported in the paper. General findings and caveats noted by the study authors: After ivuxolimab, CD8+ T cells had more expanded clones than CD4+ T cells on average. Low levels of normalized T-cell clonal expansion were also seen in some nonresponding patients. At doses of 0.1 to 3.0 mg/kg, clonal expansion of both CD4+ and CD8+ T cells in blood was seen between baseline and week 6. In partial responders in the 0.1-3.0 mg/kg groups, normalized peripheral clonal expansion was found to be among the lowest, especially among CD8+ T cells. The antigen specificity of the peripheral T cells that underwent clonal expansion was not determined.

To sequence the TCRbeta CDR3 region, genomic DNA was isolated from the sorted cells. The immunoSEQ Assay was used for sequencing of TCRbeta CDR3 regions. The table comes from immuneACCESS by way of TCRdb, which keeps in-frame sequences with V and J called. Part of the clones is missing from these tables; in studies checked, under half for an unresolved V gene and the rest for unknown reasons. The sample data list about 28,000 clones, and roughly 80% of these were observed just once. The ten largest clones add up to approximately 12% of the sample. The trial excluded patients who had a history of autoimmune disease or were on systemic immunosuppression. Peripheral blood for TCR sequencing was collected from all dose cohorts at baseline, on cycle 4 day 1, and on cycle 7 day 1. The samples were taken from a phase I, first-in-human, multicenter, open-label dose-escalation trial of ivuxolimab. Adults with locally advanced or metastatic melanoma, renal cell, hepatocellular, or head and neck squamous cell carcinoma were enrolled in the trial. Before TCR sequencing, CD4+ and CD8+ T cells were separately sorted from peripheral blood.

Germline trimming: 5 bases from V, 10 bases from J; junction bases outside gene matches: 6. The CDR3 goes from the cysteine to the phenylalanine over 13 residues. Left in the record is the CDR3 DNA by itself, 39 bases read in frame from the first base. CDR1 and CDR2 were assigned from the germline V gene as SGHTA and FQGNSA. This TCR was sampled from an adult with an advanced solid tumor such as melanoma, head and neck, liver or kidney cancer. The sequencing here drew on CD4+ or CD8+ T cells sorted from blood, taken in a trial of the OX40 agonist ivuxolimab. The chain is encoded by TRBV7-2 joined to TRBJ2-3; the junction holds 10 bases that match TRBD1. The nucleotide sequence is given as TGTGCCAGCAGCACAGACGGACAGGGGGCGCAGTATTTT. The resulting protein is CASSTDGQGAQYF.